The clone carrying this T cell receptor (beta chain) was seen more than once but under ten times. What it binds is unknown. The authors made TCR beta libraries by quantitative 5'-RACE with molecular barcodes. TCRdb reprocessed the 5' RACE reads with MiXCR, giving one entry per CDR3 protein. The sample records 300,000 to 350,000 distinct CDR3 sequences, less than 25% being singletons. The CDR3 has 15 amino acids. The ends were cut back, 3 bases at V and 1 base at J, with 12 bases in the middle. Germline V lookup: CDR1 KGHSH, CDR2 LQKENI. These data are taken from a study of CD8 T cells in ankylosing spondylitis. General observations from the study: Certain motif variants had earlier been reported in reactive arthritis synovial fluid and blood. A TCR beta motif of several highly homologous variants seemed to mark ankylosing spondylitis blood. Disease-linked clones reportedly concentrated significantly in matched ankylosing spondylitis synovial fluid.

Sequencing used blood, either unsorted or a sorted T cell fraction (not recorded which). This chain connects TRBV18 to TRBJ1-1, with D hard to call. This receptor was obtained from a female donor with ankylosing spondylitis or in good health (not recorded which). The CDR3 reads CASSPPGDWNTEAFF. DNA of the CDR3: TGTGCCAGCTCACCTCCCGGAGATTGGAACACTGAAGCTTTCTTT. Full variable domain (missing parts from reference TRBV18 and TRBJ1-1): NAGVMQNPRHLVRRRGQEARLRCSPMKGHSHVYWYRQLPEEGLKFMVYLQKENIIDESGMPKERFSAEFPKEGPSILRIQQVVRGDSAAYFCASSPPGDWNTEAFFGQGTRLTVV.